Following are 10 T cell receptor beta chains from one sample sequenced in a study of T-cell reconstitution after alpha-beta-depleted transplantation in children. Preparing the TCRbeta library involved the use of unique molecular identifiers. TCRdb re-called the PCR reads through MiXCR, storing one row per CDR3 protein. The sample contains 500,000 to 750,000 distinct CDR3 sequences, approximately 30% of which appear only once. The material sequenced was PBMCs, taken before TCRalphabeta/CD19-depleted stem cell transplant. The source is a boy under two years old with Wiskott-Aldrich syndrome, due to receive a stem cell transplant.

This clonotype has only a few counts. The chain recombines TRBV7-9 with TRBJ2-1; D perhaps matches TRBD2 (6 bases). The germline gives CDR1 SEHNR, CDR2 FQNEAQ (reference sequence). Trimming stripped 5 bases from V and 6 bases from J, with 17 bases between. The CDR3 is 15 amino acids. The CDR3 DNA reads TGTGCCAGCAGCCCCTACCGACTAGTAATCAATGAGCAGTTCTTC. This translates into CASSPYRLVINEQFF.

The gene calls are TRBV10-1 and TRBJ2-2, with TRBD1 matching over 7 bases. With 4 bases clipped from V and 6 bases from J, the junction kept 2 bases outside the gene matches. Germline CDR1 reads WNHNN; CDR2 reads SYGVQD (reference sequence). This CDR3 is 13 amino acids long. CDR3 in DNA: TGCGCCAGCAGTGCTAGGGGGCCCGGGGAGCTGTTTTTT. It translates to CASSARGPGELFF.

This chain joins TRBV12-3 or TRBV12-4 and TRBJ2-2; 11 bases match TRBD2. V shed 3 bases and J 6 bases; nucleotides not matched to a gene: 9. This CDR3 region has 17 residues. This chain's CDR3 is CASSFGLAGGLSGELFF. CDR3 nucleotide sequence: TGTGCCAGCAGTTTCGGCCTAGCGGGAGGTTTGTCCGGGGAGCTGTTTTTT.

This clonotype was seen a few times. The chain joins TRBV24-1 to TRBJ2-5; 8 bases are a match to TRBD2. Germline trimming cut 9 bases from V and 4 bases from J; bases unmatched to any gene: 6. Germline V CDR1 and CDR2: KGHDR, SFDVKD. This CDR3 has 13 residues. CDR3 bases: TGTGCCACCTTCACGGGAGGGATAGAGACCCAGTACTTC. Amino acid sequence: CATFTGGIETQYF.

V is TRBV15 and J is TRBJ2-1, with 7 bases fitting TRBD2. The CDR3 extends over 16 amino acids. Germline trimming cut 0 bases from V and 3 bases from J; bases unmatched to any gene: 5. The V gene's germline CDR1 is LNHNV and CDR2 YYDKDF (reference sequence). CDR3 DNA sequence: TGTGCCACCAGCAGAGAAATCCAGCGGGACTACAATGAGCAGTTCTTC. Protein product: CATSREIQRDYNEQFF.

The chain is built from TRBV20-1 and TRBJ2-3; 7 bases align to TRBD2. Germline V gene lookup returns CDR1 DFQATT and CDR2 SNEGSKA (reference sequence). The junction had 2 bases not matched to a gene; V was cut back by 3 bases and J by 2 bases. This CDR3 has 13 amino acids. The CDR3 region is CSASWDYTDTQYF. The CDR3 region has the DNA TGCAGTGCTAGTTGGGACTACACAGATACGCAGTATTTT.

This clonotype occurred a few times. One end of the junction fails to match germline, which may point to a read error. The V gene is TRBV29-1, the J gene TRBJ1-2; D is ambiguous. The CDR3 length is 12 residues. CDR1 and CDR2 from the germline V gene are SQVTM and ANQGSEA. CDR3 nucleotides: TGCAGCGCTGAAACGGGCGTCCGTGGCTACACCTTC. Translation gives CSAETGVRGYTF.

The gene calls are TRBV20-1 and TRBJ2-7; TRBD1 matches 8 bases. In germline, CDR1 is DFQATT, CDR2 SNEGSKA (reference sequence). The CDR3 sequence is 13 residues long. V shed 5 bases and J 4 bases; nucleotides not matched to a gene: 7. This chain's CDR3 is CSAPGQGGYEQYF. Written as DNA, the CDR3 is TGCAGTGCTCCAGGACAGGGCGGGTACGAGCAGTACTTC.

This clonotype was detected a few times. This CDR3 is CAISTKTPSGTGDTQYF. The CDR3 bases are TGTGCCATCAGCACCAAAACACCTAGCGGGACTGGAGATACGCAGTATTTT. The V and J genes are TRBV10-3 and TRBJ2-3; 9 positions match TRBD2. The CDR3 totals 17 residues. The V and J ends lost 6 bases and 5 bases, in that order; junction bases with no gene match: 15. Germline V gene lookup returns CDR1 ENHRY and CDR2 SYGVKD.

This clonotype was found once. V is TRBV5-1 and J is TRBJ2-5, with 8 nucleotides matching TRBD2. The CDR3 contains 16 residues. Trimming cost V 0 bases and J 7 bases; bases outside gene matches: 11. Germline lookup yields CDR1 SGHRS and CDR2 YFSETQ. This CDR3 is CASSLAAAGAMGTQYF. The CDR3 coding sequence is TGCGCCAGCAGCTTGGCCGCAGCGGGGGCGATGGGGACCCAGTACTTC.